The entry that follows covers one T cell receptor (beta chain) sequence. The specificity of this receptor is unknown. No much larger clonotype is one base removed from it; base qualities were not supplied. The CDR3, cysteine through phenylalanine, is 12 amino acids long. The entry retains the CDR3 DNA only, 36 bases that are in frame from base 1. A distance of 10 bases separates the germline ends of V and J, which lose 8 bases and 2 bases respectively. CDR1 MNHEY and CDR2 SVGEGT are derived from the germline V gene. These data are taken from a study of vaccination and CD4 T cells after COVID-19 (dated by TCRdb to between 2021 and 2024). Describing the broader study: Convalescent patients had a positive SARS-CoV-2 result on nasal swab PCR, and of these patients, several had mild disease and one had severe disease. Post-vaccine blood samples were collected a median of around 70 days after the second vaccine dose, ranging from roughly 12 to 250 days. Culture stimuli were overlapping spike peptide pools from SARS-CoV-2 and from the common cold coronaviruses HCoV-NL63, HCoV-OC43 and HCoV-229E. In control cultures, a CEFX viral epitope pool was used as positive control, an HIV-1 Nef peptide pool was used as negative control, or no peptide was added. For a few convalescent patients, samples were collected at an early post-vaccination timepoint (day 14) as well as at a late post-vaccination timepoint (days 161 to 241). The convalescent cohort included six males and four females, with two Hispanic individuals, seven Caucasians, two Asians and one multiracial person. Two doses of either the Pfizer-BioNTech BNT162b2 vaccine (n=8) or the Moderna mRNA-1273 vaccine (n=2) were administered to participants. Post-COVID blood samples were collected from convalescent patients a median of approximately 100 days after diagnosis, with a range of roughly 30 to 170 days. The spike-specific CD4+ TCR repertoire was compared before and after mRNA vaccination in nine to ten COVID-19 convalescent patients and a handful of infection-naive healthy vaccine recipients. Summary of the overall study and its limitations: Although the median number of SARS-CoV-2-reactive clonotypes went up from around 19 after infection to 35 to 40 after vaccination, the increase was not significant. In convalescent patients, nearly all vaccine-specific clones (304 of 307) were found to be mono-reactive for SARS-CoV-2 spike rather than cross-reactive with common cold coronaviruses. Only a relatively small number of convalescent patients were included in the study, and early timepoints following natural infection were not analyzed. Among convalescent patients, a median roughly 90% of the SARS-CoV-2-reactive clones seen after vaccination appeared only after vaccination, which suggests priming specific to the vaccine.

The time point label on this specimen signifies: late sampling 161 to 241 days after vaccination in three convalescent patients. This sample's treatment or condition label indicates: roughly 11-day PBMC culture with coronavirus spike peptide pools or control peptides (ViraFEST assay). To expand antigen-specific T cells with peptide pools and then pick out the expanded clonotypes through TCR sequencing, the study relied on the ViraFEST assay. The convalescent patients' positive SARS-CoV-2 PCR tests were from March to December 2020, which was before the Alpha, Beta and Delta variants emerged in the United States. PBMCs were cultured at roughly 2 million per well in IMDM supplemented with around 5% human AB serum and 9.5 to 10 IU/ml IL-2, with 9.5 to 10 ug/ml peptide pools added. On days 3 and 7, half of the culture medium was replaced with fresh IL-2-containing medium. Once the cells had been in culture for about 10 days, the EasySep CD4+ T cell isolation kit was used to isolate CD4+ T cells by negative selection. PBMCs were separated from whole blood using Ficoll-Paque Plus gradient centrifugation and then either used fresh or cryopreserved at -140C. Culture conditions were generally each tested in triplicate wells.

The library was obtained by PCR. TCR sequencing of DNA from cultured CD4+ T cells used the Oncomine TCR Beta short-read assay at the Johns Hopkins FTIC core. The QIAamp micro DNA kit was used to extract genomic DNA from the cultured CD4+ T cells. Oncomine TCR Beta libraries made from cultured CD4+ T cells were pooled using unique dual indexes and sequenced on an Illumina iSeq 100. As for the original processing: Non-productive sequences were removed, and CDR3s not starting with C, not ending with F or W, or shorter than 7 amino acids were discarded. Antigen-specific clonotypes were identified with the MANAFEST web application by comparing peptide-stimulated wells with reference and other culture wells. An FDR below 0.05, an odds ratio above 5, and a productive frequency above 0.1% in at least two of three replicate wells were required for clones to be considered positive. Clonotypes that were significantly expanded in both SARS-CoV-2 spike wells and at least one common cold coronavirus spike condition were defined as cross-reactive. Using R version 3.6.1, CDR3 homology was evaluated through Levenshtein distances (stringdist) along with unrooted phylogenetic trees (ape). TCRdb passed the public sequencing reads through fastp at Q25 and MiXCR, retaining productive beta sequences. Under each unique CDR3 protein, matching rows form one entry showing the most common genes and DNA. For this entry, the V and J calls and clone size follow TCRdb and not the study's own pipeline. Recorded for this sample are 20,000 to 25,000 distinct CDR3 sequences; roughly 43% of them occurred a single time. The ten largest clones take up 4% to 5% of the sample.

The chain couples TRBV6-2 or TRBV6-3 to TRBJ2-7; the D gene is unclear. The sequenced sample was CD4+ T cells from blood, cultured in vitro, obtained about 7 months after SARS-CoV-2 vaccination. This clonotype was obtained from a human donor who had recovered from COVID-19. The CDR3 in this case is CASSSAAYEQYF. Here is the DNA: TGTGCCAGCTCCTCGGCGGCCTACGAGCAGTACTTC.